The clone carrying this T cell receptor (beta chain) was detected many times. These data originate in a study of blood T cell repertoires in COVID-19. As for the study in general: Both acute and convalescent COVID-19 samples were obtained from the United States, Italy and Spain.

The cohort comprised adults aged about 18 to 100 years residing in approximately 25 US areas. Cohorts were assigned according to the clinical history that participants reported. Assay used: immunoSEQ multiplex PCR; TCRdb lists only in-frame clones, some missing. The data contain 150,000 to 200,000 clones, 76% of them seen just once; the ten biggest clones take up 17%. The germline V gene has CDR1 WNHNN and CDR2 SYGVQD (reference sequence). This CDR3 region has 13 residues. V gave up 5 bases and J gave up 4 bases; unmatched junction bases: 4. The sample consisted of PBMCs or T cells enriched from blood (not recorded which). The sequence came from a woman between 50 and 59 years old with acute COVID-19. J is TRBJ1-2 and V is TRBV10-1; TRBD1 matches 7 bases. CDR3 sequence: CASSSGGIYGYTF. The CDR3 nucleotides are TGCGCCAGCAGTTCAGGGGGAATCTATGGCTACACCTTC.